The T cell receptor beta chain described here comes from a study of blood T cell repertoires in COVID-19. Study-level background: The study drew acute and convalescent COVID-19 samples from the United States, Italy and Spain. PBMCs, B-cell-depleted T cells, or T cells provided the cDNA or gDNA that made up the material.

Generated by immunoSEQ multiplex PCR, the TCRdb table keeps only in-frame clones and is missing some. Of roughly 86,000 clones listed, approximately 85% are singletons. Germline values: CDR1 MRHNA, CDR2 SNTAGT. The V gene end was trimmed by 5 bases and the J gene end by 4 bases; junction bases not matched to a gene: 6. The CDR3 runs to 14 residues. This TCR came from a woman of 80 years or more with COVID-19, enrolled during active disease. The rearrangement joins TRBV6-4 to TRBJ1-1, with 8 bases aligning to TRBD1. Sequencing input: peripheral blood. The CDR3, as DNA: TGTGCCAGCAGTAAAGACAGGGGCGGCACTGAAGCTTTCTTT. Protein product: CASSKDRGGTEAFF.